This T cell receptor beta chain derives from a study of blood T cell repertoires in COVID-19. Germline assignment: CDR1 SNHLY and CDR2 FYNNEI. The junction had 5 bases not matched to a gene; V was cut back by 4 bases and J by 4 bases. This CDR3 has 14 residues. Authors' data handling: Estimates of nucleated cell counts were drawn from the amplification of reference gene primers. Repertoires were generated with immunoSEQ multiplex PCR, while TCRdb's copy carries only in-frame clones and drops some. Clonal size and the V and J genes are those of that table, whereas D and trimming came from the DNA. The top ten clones hold roughly a quarter of a sample with some 76,000 clones, approximately 78% of them seen once.

This TCR was recovered from a human donor in a cohort sampled during active COVID-19. Material for sequencing was peripheral blood. V and J are TRBV2 and TRBJ2-5, with 8 positions matching TRBD1. The DNA of the CDR3 is TGTGCCAGCAGTGGACAGGGGTGGGGAGAGACCCAGTACTTC. Translating gives CASSGQGWGETQYF.